This is a list of T cell receptor beta chains from one sample in a study of T cell responses to AZD1222 COVID-19 vaccine. Only in-frame clones appear in the TCRdb table, and some are missing; sequencing was by immunoSEQ multiplex PCR. Here the sample spans some 110,000 clones, over 75% being singletons. The input for sequencing was peripheral blood, taken on day 0 of AZD1222 vaccination. The receptors originated from an adult in good health. Each CDR3 is given with its conserved first and last residue. A D gene is named only where the DNA matches it firmly. The size field is filled for only some rows; it gives once, few, many or a size class.

CDR3 protein,CDR3 DNA,clone size,J gene,V gene,D gene
CASSLLQGATGELFF,TGTGCCAGCAGCTTATTACAGGGGGCCACCGGGGAGCTGTTTTTT,NA,TRBJ2-2,TRBV7-9,TRBD1
CASSEAGRGTEAFF,TGTGCCAGCAGTGAAGCAGGGAGGGGCACTGAAGCTTTCTTT,NA,TRBJ1-1,TRBV2,NA
CASTIGQGNQPQHF,TGTGCCAGTACCATCGGACAGGGCAATCAGCCCCAGCATTTT,few,TRBJ1-5,TRBV19,TRBD1
CASSPYPGHHSNQPQHF,TGTGCCAGCAGCCCATACCCGGGACATCATAGCAATCAGCCCCAGCATTTT,NA,TRBJ1-5,TRBV6-2/TRBV6-3,NA
CASSTPGVSTEAFF,TGTGCCAGCAGTACCCCCGGGGTTAGCACTGAAGCTTTCTTT,NA,TRBJ1-1,TRBV27,NA
CASSADRETQYF,TGTGCCAGCAGCGCCGACAGGGAGACCCAGTACTTC,once,TRBJ2-5,TRBV28,NA
CALGTYEQYF,TGTGCCTTAGGTACCTACGAGCAGTACTTC,few,TRBJ2-7,TRBV30,NA
CASRGSSYNSPLHF,TGTGCCAGCAGGGGGAGCTCCTATAATTCACCCCTCCACTTT,NA,TRBJ1-6,TRBV2,NA
CARSLVWDHSPYEQYF,TGTGCCAGAAGCTTGGTCTGGGACCACTCCCCCTACGAGCAGTACTTC,few,TRBJ2-7,TRBV5-3,NA
CASSQWGGDIDSGNTIYF,TGTGCCAGCAGCCAATGGGGGGGAGACATCGATTCTGGAAACACCATATATTTT,NA,TRBJ1-3,TRBV16,NA
CASSPGQGLYEQYF,TGTGCCAGCAGCCCCGGACAGGGTCTCTACGAGCAGTACTTC,NA,TRBJ2-7,TRBV11-2,TRBD1
CASSFRGALAGGPEQFF,TGTGCCAGCAGCTTTCGAGGGGCTCTAGCGGGAGGCCCTGAGCAGTTCTTC,NA,TRBJ2-1,TRBV7-6,TRBD2
CASRSRLGYTF,TGTGCCAGCAGATCCAGGCTGGGCTACACCTTC,once,TRBJ1-2,TRBV2,NA
CASSLKDRGRKLFF,TGCGCCAGCAGCTTGAAGGACAGGGGGCGGAAACTGTTTTTT,NA,TRBJ1-4,TRBV5-1,TRBD1
CASSAPRTVNTDTQYF,TGTGCCAGCAGCGCCCCGAGGACGGTTAACACAGATACGCAGTATTTT,few,TRBJ2-3,TRBV11-2,NA
CASSFESSGANVLTF,TGTGCCAGCAGTTTTGAGAGCTCTGGGGCCAACGTCCTGACTTTC,NA,TRBJ2-6,TRBV28,NA
CASSLRLAGVGDTQYF,TGTGCCAGCAGCTTACGGCTAGCGGGAGTCGGGGATACGCAGTATTTT,NA,TRBJ2-3,TRBV5-5,TRBD2
CASSQGTENEKLFF,TGTGCCAGCAGCCAAGGGACAGAGAATGAAAAACTGTTTTTT,NA,TRBJ1-4,TRBV3-1/TRBV3-2,NA
CASSPSYEQYF,TGTGCCAGCAGCCCCTCCTACGAGCAGTACTTC,NA,TRBJ2-7,TRBV5-8,NA
CATSRDRRGHSPLHF,TGTGCCACCAGCAGAGATCGCAGGGGGCATTCACCCCTCCACTTT,once,TRBJ1-6,TRBV15,TRBD1
CASRPYRDRGPEQYF,TGTGCCAGCAGACCCTACCGGGACAGGGGGCCCGAGCAGTACTTC,NA,TRBJ2-7,TRBV27,TRBD1
CASTQQGAEAFF,TGTGCCAGCACCCAACAGGGGGCTGAAGCTTTCTTT,NA,TRBJ1-1,TRBV12-3/TRBV12-4,TRBD1
CSVGGTSGGQSTDTQYF,TGCAGCGTTGGAGGGACTAGCGGGGGCCAAAGCACAGATACGCAGTATTTT,NA,TRBJ2-3,TRBV29-1,TRBD2
CASSQGRGTGSYEQYF,TGTGCCAGCAGCCAAGGTCGCGGGACGGGATCCTACGAGCAGTACTTC,NA,TRBJ2-7,TRBV4-2,NA
CASSLHGEGGEAFF,TGTGCCAGCAGCTTACATGGGGAGGGGGGCGAAGCTTTCTTT,NA,TRBJ1-1,TRBV7-9,NA
CASSLTGAPFGNTIYF,TGTGCCAGCAGCTTGACAGGGGCTCCATTTGGAAACACCATATATTTT,once,TRBJ1-3,TRBV27,TRBD1
CSPAVEETQYF,TGCAGTCCCGCGGTTGAAGAGACCCAGTACTTC,NA,TRBJ2-5,TRBV20-1,NA
CASSRTGSYYEQYF,TGTGCCAGCAGTCGGACAGGATCCTACTACGAGCAGTACTTC,NA,TRBJ2-7,TRBV27,TRBD1
CASSPSDRGLAKNIQYF,TGTGCCAGTAGTCCCTCGGACAGGGGGTTAGCCAAAAACATTCAGTACTTC,once,TRBJ2-4,TRBV19,TRBD1
CASTKWGQGQGQPQHF,TGTGCCAGCACCAAGTGGGGACAGGGACAAGGTCAGCCCCAGCATTTT,once,TRBJ1-5,TRBV28,TRBD1
CASSYSRGRIDNEQFF,TGTGCCAGCAGTTACTCGCGGGGGCGCATCGACAATGAGCAGTTCTTC,NA,TRBJ2-1,TRBV6-5,NA
CASSPYGLAAYNEQFF,TGTGCCAGCTCACCCTATGGGCTAGCCGCCTACAATGAGCAGTTCTTC,NA,TRBJ2-1,TRBV28,NA
CASSYRTGLAEAFF,TGTGCCAGCAGTTACCGGACAGGGCTCGCTGAAGCTTTCTTT,NA,TRBJ1-1,TRBV6-2/TRBV6-3,TRBD1
CASSVGDATNEKLFF,TGTGCCAGCAGCGTAGGAGATGCAACTAATGAAAAACTGTTTTTT,NA,TRBJ1-4,TRBV9,NA
CASSVVFGTEAFF,TGTGCCAGCAGCGTAGTGTTCGGAACTGAAGCTTTCTTT,NA,TRBJ1-1,TRBV9,NA
CASRKDSANTGELFF,TGTGCCAGTAGGAAGGACAGCGCGAACACCGGGGAGCTGTTTTTT,NA,TRBJ2-2,TRBV19,NA
CASSIVPDRAVMRQPQHF,TGTGCCAGTAGTATAGTCCCGGACAGGGCGGTAATGCGTCAGCCCCAGCATTTT,NA,TRBJ1-5,TRBV19,TRBD1
CASSDQGFGSTEAFF,TGTGCCAGTAGTGATCAGGGGTTTGGTTCCACTGAAGCTTTCTTT,NA,TRBJ1-1,TRBV19,NA
CASSLGDFEQFF,TGTGCCAGCAGCTTAGGGGACTTCGAGCAGTTCTTC,few,TRBJ2-1,TRBV11-1,NA
CASSLLSGTYGYTF,TGTGCCAGCAGCTTGTTATCCGGGACTTATGGCTACACCTTC,NA,TRBJ1-2,TRBV5-6,NA
CASSPPRVNTEAFF,TGTGCCAGCAGCCCCCCGAGGGTGAACACTGAAGCTTTCTTT,few,TRBJ1-1,TRBV7-2,NA
CASSSRGSNEQFF,TGTGCCAGCAGTTCGAGAGGTAGCAATGAGCAGTTCTTC,NA,TRBJ2-1,TRBV21-1,NA
CASSIAGQGYTF,TGTGCCAGTAGTATAGCCGGACAGGGCTACACCTTC,NA,TRBJ1-2,TRBV19,NA
CAIPLKDRGRESGYTF,TGTGCCATCCCCCTAAAGGACAGGGGGCGCGAGAGTGGCTACACCTTC,NA,TRBJ1-2,TRBV27,TRBD1
CASSPPPSGRGYEQYF,TGTGCCAGCAGCCCCCCCCCTAGCGGGAGAGGCTACGAGCAGTACTTC,NA,TRBJ2-7,TRBV7-2,TRBD2
CASSLSGLPSGNTIYF,TGTGCCAGCAGTTTATCAGGACTCCCCTCTGGAAACACCATATATTTT,NA,TRBJ1-3,TRBV27,NA
CASTEGLAGISTDTQYF,TGTGCCTCTACCGAGGGGCTAGCGGGAATAAGCACAGATACGCAGTATTTT,NA,TRBJ2-3,TRBV7-3,TRBD2
CASSPGTTGDTQYF,TGTGCCAGCTCACCGGGGACAACGGGAGATACGCAGTATTTT,NA,TRBJ2-3,TRBV18,NA